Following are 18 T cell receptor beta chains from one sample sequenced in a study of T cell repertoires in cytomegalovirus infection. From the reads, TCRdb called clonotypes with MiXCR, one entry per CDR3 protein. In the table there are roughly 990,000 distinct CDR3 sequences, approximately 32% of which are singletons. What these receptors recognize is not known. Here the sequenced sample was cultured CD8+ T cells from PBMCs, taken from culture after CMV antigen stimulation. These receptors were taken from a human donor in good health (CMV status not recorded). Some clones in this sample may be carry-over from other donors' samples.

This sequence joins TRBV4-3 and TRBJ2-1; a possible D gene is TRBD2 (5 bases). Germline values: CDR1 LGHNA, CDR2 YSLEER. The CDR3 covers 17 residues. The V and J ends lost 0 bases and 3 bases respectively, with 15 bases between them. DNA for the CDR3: TGCGCCAGCAGCCAAGAGAGATTAGGGCGGGTCTACAATGAGCAGTTCTTC. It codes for CASSQERLGRVYNEQFF.

The CDR3 loop is CASSWVIRKTLYYGYTF. The CDR3 DNA is TGTGCCAGCAGTTGGGTCATAAGAAAAACCCTCTACTATGGCTACACCTTC. The genes are TRBV12-3 or TRBV12-4 and TRBJ1-2; D is unclear. Trimming left V 4 bases short and J 3 bases short, with 21 bases between. The CDR3 is made up of 17 amino acids.

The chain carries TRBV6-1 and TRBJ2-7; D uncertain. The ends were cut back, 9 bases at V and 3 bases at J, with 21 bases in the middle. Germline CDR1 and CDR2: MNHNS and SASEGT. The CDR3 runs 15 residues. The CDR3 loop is CASVRTVYDRYEQYF. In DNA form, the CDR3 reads TGTGCCAGTGTGAGGACGGTCTACGACCGCTACGAGCAGTACTTC.

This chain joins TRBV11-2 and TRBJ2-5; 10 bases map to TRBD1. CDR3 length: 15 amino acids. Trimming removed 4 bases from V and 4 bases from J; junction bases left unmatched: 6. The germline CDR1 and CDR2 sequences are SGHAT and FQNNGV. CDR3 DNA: TGTGCCAGCAGCTGGGGACAGGGGTTTGGAGAGACCCAGTACTTC. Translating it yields CASSWGQGFGETQYF.

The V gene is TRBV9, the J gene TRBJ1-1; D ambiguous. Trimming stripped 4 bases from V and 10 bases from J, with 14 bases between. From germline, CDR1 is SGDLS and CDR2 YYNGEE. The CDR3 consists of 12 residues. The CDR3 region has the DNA TGTGCCAGCAGCCAAGGAGAAAGGGCAGCTTTCTTT. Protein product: CASSQGERAAFF.

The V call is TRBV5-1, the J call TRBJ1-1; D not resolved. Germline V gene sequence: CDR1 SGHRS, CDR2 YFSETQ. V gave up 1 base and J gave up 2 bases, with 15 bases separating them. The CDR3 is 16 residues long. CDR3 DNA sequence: TGCGCCAGCAGCTTGACTACTCCGGGCCCTAACACTGAAGCTTTCTTT. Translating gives CASSLTTPGPNTEAFF.

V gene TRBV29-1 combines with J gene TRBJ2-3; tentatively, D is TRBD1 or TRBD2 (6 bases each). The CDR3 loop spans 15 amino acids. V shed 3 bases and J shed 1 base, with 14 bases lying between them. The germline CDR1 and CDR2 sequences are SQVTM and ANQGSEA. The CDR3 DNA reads TGCAGCGTTGAGGGGGGCTACCTACGCACAGATACGCAGTATTTT. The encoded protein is CSVEGGYLRTDTQYF.

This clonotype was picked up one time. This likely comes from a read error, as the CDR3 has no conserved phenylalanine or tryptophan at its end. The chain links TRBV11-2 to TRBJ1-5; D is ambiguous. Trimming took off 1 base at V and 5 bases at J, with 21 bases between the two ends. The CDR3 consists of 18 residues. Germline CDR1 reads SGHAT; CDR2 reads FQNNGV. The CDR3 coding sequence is TGTGCCAGCAGCTTAGGCCTGAGACAAGGTGAGAAGGATCAGCCCCAGCATTCT. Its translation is CASSLGLRQGEKDQPQHS.

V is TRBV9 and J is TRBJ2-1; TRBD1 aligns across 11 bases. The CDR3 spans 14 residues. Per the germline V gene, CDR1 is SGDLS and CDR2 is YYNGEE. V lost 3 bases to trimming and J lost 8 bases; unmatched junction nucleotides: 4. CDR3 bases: TGTGCCAGCAGCGGGGGGGACAGGGGGGATGAGCAGTTCTTC. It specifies CASSGGDRGDEQFF.

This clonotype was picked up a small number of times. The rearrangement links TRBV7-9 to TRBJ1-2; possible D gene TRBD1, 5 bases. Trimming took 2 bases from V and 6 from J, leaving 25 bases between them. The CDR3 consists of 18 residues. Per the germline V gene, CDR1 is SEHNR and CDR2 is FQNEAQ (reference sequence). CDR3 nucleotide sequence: TGTGCCAGCAGCTTAAGTGGGGCGAGAATTGCGGCCGTCGATGGCTACACCTTC. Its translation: CASSLSGARIAAVDGYTF.

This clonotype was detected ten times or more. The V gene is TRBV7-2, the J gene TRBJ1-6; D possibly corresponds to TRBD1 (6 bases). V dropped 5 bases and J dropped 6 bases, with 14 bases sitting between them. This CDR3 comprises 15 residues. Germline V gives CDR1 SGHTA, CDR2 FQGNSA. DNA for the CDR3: TGTGCCAGCAGCAGGGAGGTAGGGGGTAATTCACCCCTCCACTTT. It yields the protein CASSREVGGNSPLHF. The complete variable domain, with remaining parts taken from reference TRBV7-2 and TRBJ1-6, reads GAGVSQSPSNKVTEKGKDVELRCDPISGHTALYWYRQSLGQGLEFLIYFQGNSAPDKSGLPSDRFSAERTGGSVSTLTIQRTQQEDSAVYLCASSREVGGNSPLHFGNGTRLTVT.

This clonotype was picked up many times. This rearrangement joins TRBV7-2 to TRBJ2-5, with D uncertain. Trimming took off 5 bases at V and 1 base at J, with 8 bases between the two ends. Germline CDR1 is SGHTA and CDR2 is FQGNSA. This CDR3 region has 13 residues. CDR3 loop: CASSPAFQETQYF. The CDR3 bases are TGTGCCAGCAGCCCAGCATTCCAAGAGACCCAGTACTTC.

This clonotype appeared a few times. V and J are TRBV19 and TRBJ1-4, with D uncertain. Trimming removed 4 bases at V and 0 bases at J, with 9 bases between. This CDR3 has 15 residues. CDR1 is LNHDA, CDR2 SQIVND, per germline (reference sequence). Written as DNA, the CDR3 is TGTGCCAGTAGTACTCAGACACCAACTAATGAAAAACTGTTTTTT. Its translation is CASSTQTPTNEKLFF.

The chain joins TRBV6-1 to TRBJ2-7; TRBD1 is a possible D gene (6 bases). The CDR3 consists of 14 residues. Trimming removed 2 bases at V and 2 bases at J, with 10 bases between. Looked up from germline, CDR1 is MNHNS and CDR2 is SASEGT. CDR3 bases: TGTGCCAGCAGTGAACAGGCAGGGGCCTACGAGCAGTACGTC. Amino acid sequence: CASSEQAGAYEQYV.

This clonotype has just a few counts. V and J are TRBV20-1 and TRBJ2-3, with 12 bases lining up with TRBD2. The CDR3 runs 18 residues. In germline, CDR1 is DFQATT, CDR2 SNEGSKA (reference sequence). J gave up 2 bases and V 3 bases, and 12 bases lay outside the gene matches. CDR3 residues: CSASGLAGSSVHTDTQYF. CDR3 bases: TGCAGTGCTAGTGGACTAGCGGGGTCTTCGGTTCACACAGATACGCAGTATTTT.

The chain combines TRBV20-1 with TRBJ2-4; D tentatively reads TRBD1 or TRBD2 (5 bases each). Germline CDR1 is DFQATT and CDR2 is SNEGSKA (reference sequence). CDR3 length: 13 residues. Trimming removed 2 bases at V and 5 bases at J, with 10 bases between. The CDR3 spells CSARRQGENIQYF. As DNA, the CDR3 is TGCAGTGCTAGAAGGCAGGGAGAAAACATTCAGTACTTC.

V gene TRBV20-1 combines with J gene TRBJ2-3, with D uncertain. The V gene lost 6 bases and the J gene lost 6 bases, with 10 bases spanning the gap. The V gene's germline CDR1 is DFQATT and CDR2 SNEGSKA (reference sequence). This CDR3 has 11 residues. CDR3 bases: TGCAGTGCAGCGCCTGGGGATACGCAGTATTTT. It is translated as CSAAPGDTQYF.

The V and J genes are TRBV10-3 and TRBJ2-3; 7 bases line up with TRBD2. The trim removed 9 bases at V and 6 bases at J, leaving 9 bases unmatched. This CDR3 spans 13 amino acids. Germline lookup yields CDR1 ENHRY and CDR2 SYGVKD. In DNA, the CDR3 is TGTGCCATTTTAGCGGGTGCGTTGGATACGCAGTATTTT. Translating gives CAILAGALDTQYF.